This T cell receptor beta chain was profiled in a study of cytomegalovirus exposure and HLA in healthy donors. Overall study results and limits: CMV serostatus was the only recorded immune exposure for donors. Both high specificity and high sensitivity reportedly marked the classifier's diagnosis of cytomegalovirus status. A later analysis found common viral pathogens apparently linked to several of the most significant clusters.

13 Jbeta primers and 60 Vbeta primers were used for the PCR. Produced via immunoSEQ multiplex PCR; TCRdb's table is partial and in-frame only. Of approximately 150,000 clones detected, less than 90% appear once; the ten largest clones hold approximately 4%. Between the trimmed V and J ends, which lost 1 base and 7 bases, there was a span of 11 bases. The CDR3 has 14 residues. From germline, CDR1 is SGHRS and CDR2 YFSETQ. Regarding this clone: Its target is unknown.

The TCR sequence derives from a man aged 50-59 years in good health and CMV-seropositive. Sample: PBMCs. The V call is TRBV5-1, the J call TRBJ1-4; D perhaps matches TRBD1 (5 bases). The CDR3 coding sequence is TGCGCCAGCAGCTTGCAGTTTGGGGCTGAAAAACTGTTTTTT. It is translated as CASSLQFGAEKLFF.